This T cell receptor (beta chain) was obtained from a study of blood T cells in healthy people across ages. This CDR3 has 12 residues. The V and J ends lost 3 bases and 10 bases respectively, with 11 bases between them. Per germline, CDR1 SGHNT and CDR2 YYREEE (reference sequence). A sample-barcoded 5' primer and a J-beta primer mix were used in a second PCR of about 7 to 12 cycles. TCRdb reanalysed the 5' RACE reads using MiXCR and keeps one entry per CDR3 protein. The repertoire holds hundreds of thousands of distinct CDR3 sequences, with 55% to 75% as singletons. This TCR derives from a man between 25 and 39 years old in good health. V is TRBV5-4 and J is TRBJ2-1, with D unclear. What was sequenced was blood. CDR3 loop: CASSSPGGEQFF. Here the CDR3 DNA reads TGTGCCAGCAGCTCCCCGGGTGGAGAGCAGTTCTTC.